Following are 21 T cell receptor beta chains from one sample sequenced in a study of regulatory T cells in long-lasting Graves disease. HTBI primers from iRepertoire and Arm-PCR of CDR3 regions yielded the TCR beta libraries. One entry per CDR3 protein results from TCRdb running MiXCR on the multiplex PCR reads. Here the sample spans around 250,000 distinct CDR3 sequences, 20% to 25% being singletons. Specified time point: newly diagnosed GD, antithyroid drugs for less than 3 months. After RNA was extracted from PBMCs, the TCR library was made from it. The source was peripheral blood mononuclear cells (PBMCs), collected at new diagnosis, from a patient treated with antithyroid drugs. The receptor source for this set is a female donor with Graves disease.

Worth noting for this clonotype: One base separates it from a far larger clone, so it is likely a read error. The chain joins TRBV12-3 or TRBV12-4 to TRBJ2-1, with D perhaps TRBD1 or TRBD2 (5 bases each). Trimming pared 8 bases from V and 7 bases from J, leaving 9 bases between. The CDR3 totals 11 residues. In nucleotides, the CDR3 is TGTGCCAGCGGGGGTCGGAATGAGCAGTTCTTC. Amino acids: CASGGRNEQFF.

This clonotype occurred many times. The chain carries TRBV30 and TRBJ1-2; D unclear. V lost 2 bases and J lost 4, with 8 bases in between. This CDR3 has 12 residues. The germline V gene has CDR1 GTSNPN and CDR2 SVGIG (reference sequence). The CDR3 loop is CAWSSESYGYTF. DNA for the CDR3: TGTGCCTGGAGTTCCGAGAGCTATGGCTACACCTTC.

The genes are TRBV6-2 or TRBV6-3 and TRBJ2-1; TRBD2 matches 11 bases. CDR1 and CDR2 (germline): MNHEY, SVGEGT. CDR3 length: 15 residues. V lost 5 bases to trimming and J lost 3 bases; unmatched junction nucleotides: 3. The CDR3 region is CASSETSGGYNEQFF. The DNA for the CDR3 is TGTGCCAGCAGTGAAACTAGCGGGGGCTACAATGAGCAGTTCTTC.

This clonotype was seen ten or more times. J is TRBJ1-2 and V is TRBV20-1, with D uncertain. Looked up from germline, CDR1 is DFQATT and CDR2 is SNEGSKA (reference sequence). The CDR3 consists of 13 residues. V lost 6 bases to trimming and J lost 0 bases, with 11 bases between them. Written as DNA, the CDR3 is TGCAGTGCCCCCCCTGGACCTAACTATGGCTACACCTTC. Its protein is CSAPPGPNYGYTF.

This clonotype was picked up a small number of times. The V gene is TRBV6-1, the J gene TRBJ2-3; the D call may be TRBD1 or TRBD2 (5 bases each). Germline V lookup: CDR1 MNHNS, CDR2 SASEGT. V lost 6 bases and J lost 2, with 12 bases in between. This CDR3 contains 14 residues. Here the CDR3 DNA reads TGTGCCAGCAGATCGGGACGCATCACAGATACGCAGTATTTT. Translating gives CASRSGRITDTQYF.

There are many counts of this clonotype. The chain is built from TRBV2 and TRBJ2-5; no reliable D call. Germline CDR1 and CDR2: SNHLY and FYNNEI. The CDR3 spans 14 residues. Trimming pared 1 base from V and 3 bases from J, leaving 9 bases between. The CDR3 nucleotides read TGTGCCAGCAGTGAAGTAGGTGGAGAAGAGACCCAGTACTTC. Its translation: CASSEVGGEETQYF.

Many counts were recorded for this clonotype. The J gene is TRBJ2-7, the V gene TRBV12-3 or TRBV12-4; D uncertain. The V gene lost 1 base and the J gene lost 8 bases, with 12 bases spanning the gap. CDR3 length equals 13 residues. Written as DNA, the CDR3 is TGTGCCAGCAGTTTAGGGGCCCACTCCAAGCAGTACTTC. As protein: CASSLGAHSKQYF.

Many counts were recorded for this clonotype. V is TRBV7-3 and J is TRBJ2-5; the match to TRBD2 covers 13 bases. Germline V gives CDR1 SGHTA, CDR2 FQGTGA. Trimming cost V 1 base and J 3 bases; bases outside gene matches: 2. The CDR3 is 16 residues long. The CDR3 loop reads CASSLIGTSGEETQYF. The CDR3 DNA follows: TGTGCCAGCAGCTTAATCGGGACTAGCGGGGAAGAGACCCAGTACTTC.

This clonotype was recorded many times. The CDR3 region has the DNA TGCGCCAGCAGCCAAGCGGACGGACAAAATGAAAAACTGTTTTTT. This gives the protein CASSQADGQNEKLFF. The V and J genes are TRBV4-1 and TRBJ1-4; tentatively, D is TRBD1 (5 bases). Germline values: CDR1 MGHRA, CDR2 YSYEKL. V was clipped by 1 base and J by 5 bases, with 11 bases between them. The CDR3 runs to 15 residues.

The rearrangement links TRBV12-5 to TRBJ2-3; 14 bases match TRBD2. Germline V gene data show CDR1 as LGHNT and CDR2 as FRNRAP. The CDR3 consists of 18 residues. V shed 6 bases, J shed 6 bases, and the junction held 14 bases outside the gene matches. CDR3 in DNA: TGTGCTAGTGGCTACGCCGGGACTAGCGGGGGAGGGTTTGATACGCAGTATTTT. Residues: CASGYAGTSGGGFDTQYF.

This clonotype occurred many times. The chain carries TRBV6-2 or TRBV6-3 and TRBJ1-5; D gene unclear. The CDR3 covers 15 residues. Trimming cost V 0 bases and J 6 bases, with 12 bases left between them. CDR1 and CDR2 (germline): MNHEY, SVGEGT. The CDR3: CASSYSIGFSQPQHF. For the CDR3, the DNA is TGTGCCAGCAGTTACTCGATCGGGTTTAGTCAGCCCCAGCATTTT.

About this clonotype: A far larger clone differs by one base, so this is likely a read error. The chain is built from TRBV7-8 and TRBJ2-5; possibly TRBD2 for D (5 bases). Looked up from germline, CDR1 is SGHVS and CDR2 is FQNEAQ. Trimming pared 5 bases from V and 3 bases from J, leaving 16 bases between. The CDR3 sequence is 15 residues long. CDR3 loop: CASSQAAALKETQYF. The CDR3 bases are TGTGCCAGCAGCCAGGCAGCGGCCCTCAAAGAGACCCAGTACTTC.

This clonotype was picked up many times. The gene calls are TRBV12-3 or TRBV12-4 and TRBJ2-7; 9 bases line up with TRBD1. The CDR3 sequence is 14 residues long. The trim removed 7 bases at V and 0 bases at J, leaving 4 bases unmatched. This chain's CDR3 is CASTRTGVSYEQYF. Written as DNA, the CDR3 is TGTGCCAGCACCCGGACAGGGGTCTCCTACGAGCAGTACTTC.

In this sample, this clonotype turned up many times. V gene TRBV12-3 or TRBV12-4 combines with J gene TRBJ1-5; no reliable D call. The length of the CDR3 is 13 residues. V was cut by 1 base and J by 6 bases, with 7 bases left in between. CDR3 sequence (DNA): TGTGCCAGCAGTTTAGGTGAGAGTCAGCCCCAGCATTTT. Encoded protein: CASSLGESQPQHF.

This clonotype has at least ten counts. The chain couples TRBV14 to TRBJ1-1; D ambiguous. CDR3 length: 16 amino acids. Looked up from germline, CDR1 is SGHDN and CDR2 is FVKESK. The germline V and J ends were trimmed by 1 base and 1 base, with 13 bases remaining between them. The CDR3 loop is CASSQVVYLTNTEAFF. As DNA, the CDR3 is TGTGCCAGCAGCCAAGTTGTTTATTTGACGAACACTGAAGCTTTCTTT.

This clonotype was observed a few times. The rearrangement joins TRBV5-6 to TRBJ2-5; D ambiguous. This CDR3 has 12 amino acids. The germline V and J ends were trimmed by 4 bases and 5 bases, with 9 bases remaining between them. Germline V CDR1 and CDR2: SGHDT, YYEEEE. The CDR3 DNA reads TGTGCCAGCAGCCTCGATAGTGAGACCCAGTACTTC. Residues: CASSLDSETQYF.

The chain combines TRBV5-4 with TRBJ2-3; the D is unclear. The V end was cut by 4 bases, the J end by 6 bases, with 9 bases between. The CDR3 runs 12 residues. Germline CDR1 is SGHNT and CDR2 is YYREEE (reference sequence). The CDR3 spells CASSRFGDTQYF. The CDR3 nucleotides are TGTGCCAGCAGCCGCTTTGGGGATACGCAGTATTTT.

This clonotype was recorded at least ten times. CDR3 coding DNA: TGCGCCAGCAGCGGGGGACCGAGCTCCTACGAGCAGTACTTC. This gives the protein CASSGGPSSYEQYF. V is TRBV5-1 and J is TRBJ2-7; D assignment may be TRBD1 or TRBD2 (5 bases each). The germline V gene encodes CDR1 SGHRS and CDR2 YFSETQ. This CDR3 spans 14 amino acids. V dropped 4 bases and J dropped 0 bases, with 11 bases sitting between them.

The table lists this clonotype with many counts. The chain joins TRBV7-2 to TRBJ2-1; D possibly matches TRBD1 or TRBD2 (5 bases each). CDR1 is SGHTA, CDR2 FQGNSA, per germline. The CDR3 has 16 residues. Trimming took 5 bases from V and 2 from J, leaving 16 bases between them. CDR3 loop: CASSKTAAHAYNEQFF. In DNA, the CDR3 is TGTGCCAGCAGCAAGACAGCGGCCCACGCCTACAATGAGCAGTTCTTC.

The V call is TRBV10-3, the J call TRBJ2-1, with TRBD1 identical over 9 bases. This CDR3 is 13 amino acids long. Germline V gene data show CDR1 as ENHRY and CDR2 as SYGVKD. The V segment lost 7 bases and the J segment 8 bases; nucleotides outside the gene matches: 6. CDR3 in amino acids: CAIMGQGSDEQFF. Here the CDR3 DNA reads TGTGCCATCATGGGACAGGGTTCTGATGAGCAGTTCTTC.

This clonotype showed up just a few times. The CDR3 does not close with the conserved phenylalanine or tryptophan, likely indicating a read error. The chain carries TRBV6-1 and TRBJ2-1, with 7 nucleotides matching TRBD2. Unmatched junction bases numbered 13, after V lost 7 bases and J lost 4 bases. In germline, CDR1 is MNHNS, CDR2 SASEGT. The CDR3 has 16 amino acids. This CDR3 reads CASTQMAGVPYNEQFS. The CDR3 DNA reads TGTGCCAGCACCCAAATGGCGGGAGTCCCATACAATGAGCAGTTCTCC.